The clone carrying this TCR beta chain was seen ten or more times. The antigen remains undetermined. Among the patients, none had received any treatment before thyroid surgery. This sample was taken from a study of metastatic and nonmetastatic thyroid tumors. About the research overall: A comparison of repertoires was made across blood and tumor or nodule tissue from malignant and benign thyroid patients.

Authors' data handling: Across clinicopathological groups, CDR3 differences served as the basis for building a distant-metastasis classifier for papillary thyroid cancer. TCRdb reanalyzed the PCR reads with MiXCR. V and J calls and clone size were set by TCRdb, not the authors. In the table there are under 30,000 clones, 20% of which are singletons. The V gene's germline CDR1 is LGHNA and CDR2 YSLEER. The V end was cut by 4 bases, the J end by 3 bases, with 12 bases between. This CDR3 contains 15 residues. Findings and limits, study-wide: In both blood and tumor samples, TCR beta diversity was reported significantly higher for malignant than benign nodules.

The sequenced sample consisted of blood. This receptor was identified in a female donor with papillary thyroid cancer or a benign thyroid nodule (not recorded which). Some clones in this sample may be carry-over from other donors' samples. V usage is TRBV4-3 and J usage is TRBJ2-2; a weak D match, TRBD1 (6 bases). The CDR3 nucleotides read TGCGCCAGCAGCCGAGGGACACCAGACACCGGGGAGCTGTTTTTT. It specifies CASSRGTPDTGELFF.